The 30 T cell receptor beta chains reported below all come from one sample, sequenced in a study of CD8+CD57+ T cells in acquired aplastic anemia. The study profiled TCR beta VDJ and CDR3 using genomic DNA as template. TCRdb reprocessed the reads with MiXCR, giving one entry per CDR3 protein. The data hold 150,000 to 200,000 distinct CDR3 sequences, with around 60% observed a single time. Sequenced input: sorted CD4+, CD8+, or CD8+CD57+ T cells (not recorded which) from PBMCs. All receptors come from a human donor in good health.

The chain combines TRBV20-1 with TRBJ1-4; 7 bases fit TRBD1. V dropped 0 bases and J dropped 11; count of bases not matched to a gene: 12. This CDR3 is built from 15 residues. Germline V CDR1 and CDR2: DFQATT, SNEGSKA (reference sequence). The CDR3 bases are TGCAGTGCTAGAGATCATCTAGGGGGCTCGGGCAAACTGTTTTTT. Protein: CSARDHLGGSGKLFF.

The rearrangement uses TRBV19 and TRBJ2-5, with D perhaps TRBD2 (6 bases). The germline V gene encodes CDR1 LNHDA and CDR2 SQIVND (reference sequence). With 3 bases removed from V and 5 bases from J, the gap between germline ends came to 19 bases. The CDR3 totals 16 residues. CDR3 sequence reads: CASSIRGGATPETQYF. The CDR3 DNA sequence: TGTGCCAGTAGTATTAGGGGAGGAGCGACTCCCGAGACCCAGTACTTC.

The rearrangement links TRBV24-1 to TRBJ2-3; the match to TRBD2 covers 7 bases. The germline V gene has CDR1 KGHDR and CDR2 SFDVKD. The V gene end was trimmed by 0 bases and the J gene end by 0 bases; junction bases not matched to a gene: 11. CDR3 size: 19 residues. CDR3 bases: TGTGCCACCAGTGATTTGGACCCTGTGGGCGGGGGTAGCACAGATACGCAGTATTTT. This sequence encodes CATSDLDPVGGGSTDTQYF.

This clonotype was recorded at least ten times. CDR3 coding DNA: TGTGCCAGCAGTGATGGGACTAGCGGAACCTACATTTACAATGAGCAGTTCTTC. Translation gives CASSDGTSGTYIYNEQFF. V and J are TRBV25-1 and TRBJ2-1; 11 bases match TRBD2. The CDR3 loop spans 18 amino acids. The V gene's germline CDR1 is MGHDK and CDR2 SYGVNS. Trimming cost V 3 bases and J 4 bases; bases outside gene matches: 11.

The genes are TRBV11-2 and TRBJ1-1; 8 bases are a match to TRBD1. The germline V gene has CDR1 SGHAT and CDR2 FQNNGV. Trimming took 4 bases from V and 0 from J; bases not matched to a gene: 1. The CDR3 has 14 amino acids. CDR3: CASSSRGLNTEAFF. The CDR3 bases are TGTGCCAGCAGCTCCAGGGGGCTGAACACTGAAGCTTTCTTT.

In its sample, this clonotype was seen many times. The chain couples TRBV7-9 to TRBJ2-1; 9 positions agree with TRBD2. Germline-derived CDR1 and CDR2 are SEHNR and FQNEAQ (reference sequence). The V segment lost 7 bases and the J segment 8 bases; nucleotides outside the gene matches: 9. This CDR3 contains 14 residues. As DNA, the CDR3 is TGTGCCAGCACATCGGCGGGAGGGCCTTATGAGCAGTTCTTC. Encoded protein: CASTSAGGPYEQFF.

The chain is built from TRBV25-1 and TRBJ2-1, with TRBD2 matching 8 bases. CDR3 size: 17 residues. The germline V gene encodes CDR1 MGHDK and CDR2 SYGVNS. V shed 0 bases and J 0 bases; nucleotides not matched to a gene: 4. The chain's CDR3 is CASSEYGAGGSYNEQFF. CDR3 bases: TGTGCCAGCAGTGAATACGGTGCGGGAGGCTCCTACAATGAGCAGTTCTTC.

The rearrangement joins TRBV10-3 to TRBJ1-2; D is perhaps TRBD1 (6 bases). The germline V gene has CDR1 ENHRY and CDR2 SYGVKD. V lost 0 bases and J 1 base, leaving 9 bases between the germline ends. This CDR3 contains 15 residues. The CDR3 DNA reads as TGTGCCATCAGTGAGTCCCAGGGGTATAACTATGGCTACACCTTC. This gives the protein CAISESQGYNYGYTF.

The chain links TRBV12-3 or TRBV12-4 to TRBJ1-5, with a tentative D call TRBD1 (5 bases). The CDR3 sequence is 12 residues long. V was clipped by 11 bases and J by 4 bases, with 12 bases between them. CDR3 in DNA: TGTGCCGAGGTAAGGGGTAATCAGCCCCAGCATTTT. Its translation: CAEVRGNQPQHF.

There are many counts of this clonotype. V and J are TRBV6-5 and TRBJ2-7; TRBD1 is a possible D gene (6 bases). Germline CDR1 reads MNHEY; CDR2 reads SVGAGI. The CDR3 is 14 amino acids. V lost 5 bases, J lost 2 bases, and 13 bases lay in between. This chain's CDR3 is CASSVTGTTYEQYF. DNA for the CDR3: TGTGCCAGCAGTGTGACAGGAACGACCTACGAGCAGTACTTC.

The J gene is TRBJ2-7, the V gene TRBV15, with D perhaps TRBD1 (6 bases). Per germline, CDR1 LNHNV and CDR2 YYDKDF (reference sequence). The germline V and J ends were trimmed by 3 bases and 5 bases, with 14 bases remaining between them. This CDR3 has 14 amino acids. CDR3 amino acids: CATSRGLGGDEQYF. The DNA for the CDR3 is TGTGCCACCAGCAGGGGTTTAGGGGGTGACGAGCAGTACTTC.

This clonotype was seen at least ten times. The chain couples TRBV28 to TRBJ2-2; D is unclear. CDR1 and CDR2 (germline): MDHEN, SYDVKM. This CDR3 has 13 amino acids. The germline V and J ends were trimmed by 2 bases and 1 base, with 2 bases remaining between them. In DNA form, the CDR3 reads TGTGCCAGCAGTTTAATGAACACCGGGGAGCTGTTTTTT. Residues: CASSLMNTGELFF. The full variable domain, completed using reference TRBV28 and TRBJ2-2, is DVKVTQSSRYLVKRTGEKVFLECVQDMDHENMFWYRQDPGLGLRLIYFSYDVKMKEKGDIPEGYSVSREKKERFSLILESASTNQTSMYLCASSLMNTGELFFGEGSRLTVL.

The chain is built from TRBV5-1 and TRBJ1-1; TRBD1 is a possible D gene (5 bases). Germline V gene data show CDR1 as SGHRS and CDR2 as YFSETQ. CDR3 size: 11 residues. With 4 bases removed from V and 11 bases from J, the gap between germline ends came to 12 bases. CDR3 DNA sequence: TGCGCCAGCAGCAGGCAGGGACTGGCTTTCTTT. Protein: CASSRQGLAFF.

This chain uses TRBV2 with TRBJ2-5; D is perhaps TRBD2 (5 bases). In germline, CDR1 is SNHLY, CDR2 FYNNEI. The CDR3 runs to 12 residues. V gave up 9 bases and J gave up 5 bases, with 13 bases separating them. The CDR3, as DNA: TGTGCCAGTAGAGGGTGGCGGGAGACCCAGTACTTC. Amino acid sequence: CASRGWRETQYF.

The V and J genes are TRBV10-2 and TRBJ1-2; 8 positions agree with TRBD1. Germline V lookup: CDR1 WSHSY, CDR2 SAAADI. V lost 3 bases, J lost 11 bases, and 8 bases stayed unmatched. The CDR3 totals 13 residues. For the CDR3, the DNA is TGCGCCAGCAGTGATTCAAGGACAGGGATGTACACCTTC. Translation gives CASSDSRTGMYTF.

The chain recombines TRBV9 with TRBJ2-5, with TRBD1 identical over 8 bases. Per germline, CDR1 SGDLS and CDR2 YYNGEE. V shed 4 bases, J shed 5 bases, and the junction held 7 bases outside the gene matches. This CDR3 is 14 amino acids long. The CDR3 nucleotides are TGTGCCAGCAGCTCGACAGGGGTCAGGGAGACCCAGTACTTC. As protein: CASSSTGVRETQYF.

This chain joins TRBV9 and TRBJ2-5; 12 positions agree with TRBD2. V shed 3 bases and J 2 bases; nucleotides not matched to a gene: 2. CDR3 length equals 15 residues. Looked up from germline, CDR1 is SGDLS and CDR2 is YYNGEE. The CDR3 here is CASSGLAGAQETQYF. CDR3 bases: TGTGCCAGCAGCGGACTAGCGGGGGCTCAAGAGACCCAGTACTTC.

The rearrangement joins TRBV25-1 to TRBJ2-3; 12 bases agree with TRBD1. Per germline, CDR1 MGHDK and CDR2 SYGVNS. V lost 3 bases, J lost 3 bases, and 7 bases stayed unmatched. This CDR3 is built from 17 residues. The CDR3 loop reads CASSDPGQGAITDTQYF. The CDR3 DNA is TGTGCCAGCAGTGATCCGGGACAGGGGGCGATTACAGATACGCAGTATTTT. Variable domain in full (rest from reference TRBV25-1 and TRBJ2-3): EADIYQTPRYLVIGTGKKITLECSQTMGHDKMYWYQQDPGMELHLIHYSYGVNSTEKGDLSSESTVSRIRTEHFPLTLESARPSHTSQYLCASSDPGQGAITDTQYFGPGTRLTVL.

In its sample, this clonotype was seen many times. The V and J genes are TRBV2 and TRBJ2-7, with a possible D match to TRBD2 (6 bases). Deletions cut 5 bases from V and 3 bases from J, with 11 bases between. This CDR3 spans 13 amino acids. The germline CDR1 and CDR2 sequences are SNHLY and FYNNEI. The CDR3 nucleotides read TGTGCCAGCAGTTTGACAGCGGGCTACGAGCAGTACTTC. Protein product: CASSLTAGYEQYF.

CDR3 coding DNA: TGTGCCATCCGGAAGGGGGACCTTTCCAGATGGGGCTACACCTTC. Translated, it gives CAIRKGDLSRWGYTF. The genes are TRBV10-3 and TRBJ1-2, with D perhaps matching TRBD1 (6 bases). Germline loops: CDR1 ENHRY, CDR2 SYGVKD. Trimming shortened V by 8 bases and J by 8 bases, and 24 bases separated the two germline ends. This CDR3 has 15 residues.

CDR3 region: CASSARMIDTQYF. The DNA of the CDR3 is TGCGCCAGCAGCGCAAGGATGATAGATACGCAGTATTTT. The chain recombines TRBV5-1 with TRBJ2-3; D call uncertain. This CDR3 region has 13 residues. V was trimmed by 4 bases and J by 5 bases, leaving 11 bases between them. Germline V CDR1 and CDR2: SGHRS, YFSETQ. The variable domain in full, with the rest retrieved from reference TRBV5-1 and TRBJ2-3, is KAGVTQTPRYLIKTRGQQVTLSCSPISGHRSVSWYQQTPGQGLQFLFEYFSETQRNKGNFPGRFSGRQFSNSRSEMNVSTLELGDSALYLCASSARMIDTQYFGPGTRLTVL.

The rearrangement joins TRBV15 to TRBJ2-7; no reliable D call. Germline lookup yields CDR1 LNHNV and CDR2 YYDKDF (reference sequence). Between the trimmed V and J ends, which lost 1 base and 4 bases, there was a span of 8 bases. The CDR3 contains 13 residues. In DNA, the CDR3 is TGTGCCACCAGCAGAGGTGCTGGTTACGAGCAGTACTTC. This translates into CATSRGAGYEQYF.

In this sample, this clonotype turned up a few times. The CDR3 region has the DNA TGTGCCAGCAGCCCGGCCGGGGTAGCGGGGAGCACAGATACGCAGTATTTT. Its protein product is CASSPAGVAGSTDTQYF. V usage is TRBV5-4 and J usage is TRBJ2-3; 8 bases agree with TRBD2. The V gene end was trimmed by 4 bases and the J gene end by 0 bases; junction bases not matched to a gene: 10. Germline V gives CDR1 SGHNT, CDR2 YYREEE (reference sequence). The CDR3 runs to 17 residues.

J is TRBJ2-1 and V is TRBV7-2; TRBD2 aligns across 7 bases. V shed 5 bases, J shed 7 bases, and the junction held 11 bases outside the gene matches. The CDR3 contains 15 residues. The germline CDR1 and CDR2 sequences are SGHTA and FQGNSA. CDR3 DNA sequence: TGTGCCAGCAGCCAAGCGGGGAGGAGCAATAATGAGCAGTTCTTC. Protein product: CASSQAGRSNNEQFF.

The V call is TRBV2, the J call TRBJ2-7, with D hard to call. The V and J ends lost 7 bases and 2 bases respectively, with 9 bases between them. This CDR3 has 12 residues. The V gene's germline CDR1 is SNHLY and CDR2 FYNNEI. The CDR3 region is CASKEKAYEQYF. CDR3 DNA: TGTGCCAGCAAGGAGAAAGCCTACGAGCAGTACTTC. Filled out from reference TRBV2 and TRBJ2-7, the complete variable domain reads EPEVTQTPSHQVTQMGQEVILRCVPISNHLYFYWYRQILGQKVEFLVSFYNNEISEKSEIFDDQFSVERPDGSNFTLKIRSTKLEDSAMYFCASKEKAYEQYFGPGTRLTVT.

This chain uses TRBV9 with TRBJ1-2; the D is unclear. CDR3 length: 13 amino acids. The ends were cut back, 0 bases at V and 1 base at J, with 4 bases in the middle. The germline V gene encodes CDR1 SGDLS and CDR2 YYNGEE. The CDR3 DNA follows: TGTGCCAGCAGCGTAGTAGTTAACTATGGCTACACCTTC. Its translation: CASSVVVNYGYTF. Full variable domain (missing parts from reference TRBV9 and TRBJ1-2): DSGVTQTPKHLITATGQRVTLRCSPRSGDLSVYWYQQSLDQGLQFLIQYYNGEERAKGNILERFSAQQFPDLHSELNLSSLELGDSALYFCASSVVVNYGYTFGSGTRLTVV.

This clonotype came up a few times. This sequence joins TRBV6-1 and TRBJ2-3, with TRBD2 identical over 10 bases. CDR1 and CDR2 (germline): MNHNS, SASEGT. CDR3 length: 17 residues. J gave up 3 bases and V 6 bases, and 12 bases lay outside the gene matches. CDR3 protein: CASRTLLAGVVTDTQYF. The CDR3 nucleotides are TGTGCCAGCAGGACCCTCCTAGCGGGAGTTGTTACAGATACGCAGTATTTT.

This clonotype occurred a few times. The chain links TRBV3-1 to TRBJ2-2, with 7 bases aligning to TRBD1. Trimming took 0 bases from V and 6 from J; bases not matched to a gene: 4. CDR1 is LGHDT and CDR2 is YNNKEL in the germline V gene (reference sequence). The CDR3 covers 15 residues. The CDR3 protein is CASSQETGDSGELFF. CDR3 in DNA: TGTGCCAGCAGCCAAGAAACAGGGGATTCCGGGGAGCTGTTTTTT. Drawing the rest from reference TRBV3-1 and TRBJ2-2, the complete variable domain is DTAVSQTPKYLVTQMGNDKSIKCEQNLGHDTMYWYKQDSKKFLKIMFSYNNKELIINETVPNRFSPKSPDKAHLNLHINSLELGDSAVYFCASSQETGDSGELFFGEGSRLTVL.

The V call is TRBV4-1, the J call TRBJ2-7; D remains unclear. The CDR3 loop spans 18 amino acids. The germline V and J ends were trimmed by 0 bases and 3 bases, with 21 bases remaining between them. CDR1 and CDR2 (germline): MGHRA, YSYEKL. The CDR3 coding sequence is TGCGCCAGCAGCCAAGAGTCCAGAATCGCCCCCCCCCACTACGAGCAGTACTTC. Residues: CASSQESRIAPPHYEQYF.

Of note for this clonotype: One end of the junction varies from germline; a read error may be responsible. J is TRBJ1-6 and V is TRBV5-1; tentatively, D is TRBD1 (6 bases). Germline V CDR1 and CDR2: SGHRS, YFSETQ. The CDR3 contains 13 residues. CDR3 in amino acids: CASRDSDNSPLHF. The DNA for the CDR3 is TGCGCCAGCAGGGACAGTGATAACTCACCCCTCCACTTT.